The clone carrying this TCR beta chain was seen only once. Its antigen is not identified. This CDR3 spans 17 amino acids. The germline gives CDR1 SGDLS, CDR2 YYNGEE. Trimming removed 2 bases from V and 1 base from J; junction bases left unmatched: 6. This record comes from a study of cytomegalovirus exposure and HLA in healthy donors. Overall study results and limits: Based on reports, TCR beta sequences accurately predicted HLA-A and HLA-B alleles for most subjects. Most TCR sequences showed up rarely, but some public TCRs showed up in many donors. Sequencing artifact likely explains a cluster of highly shared sequence variants.

Use of 60 Vbeta and 13 Jbeta primers characterized the PCR. Assay used: immunoSEQ multiplex PCR; TCRdb lists only in-frame clones, some missing. This sample has some 98,000 clones, with approximately 76% found just once. This TCR was sampled from a man in his forties or fifties in good health and CMV-seronegative. The sequenced material came from PBMCs. V usage is TRBV9 and J usage is TRBJ2-5; TRBD2 matches at 12 bases. The CDR3 nucleotides are TGTGCCAGCAGCGTGGGTGGACTAGCGGGGATCCAAGAGACCCAGTACTTC. As protein: CASSVGGLAGIQETQYF.